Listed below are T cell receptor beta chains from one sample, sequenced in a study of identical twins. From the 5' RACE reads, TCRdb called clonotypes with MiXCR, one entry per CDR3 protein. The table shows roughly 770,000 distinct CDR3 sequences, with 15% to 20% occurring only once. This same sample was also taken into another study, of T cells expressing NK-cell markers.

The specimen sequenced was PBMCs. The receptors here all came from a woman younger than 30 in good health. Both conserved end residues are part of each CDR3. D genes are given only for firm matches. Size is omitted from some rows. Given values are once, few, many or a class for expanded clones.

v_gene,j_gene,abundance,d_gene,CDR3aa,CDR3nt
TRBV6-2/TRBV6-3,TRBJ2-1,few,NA,CASSYLFGGGGNEQFF,TGTGCCAGCAGTTATCTTTTCGGGGGCGGCGGGAATGAGCAGTTCTTC
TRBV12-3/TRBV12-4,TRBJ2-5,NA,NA,CASSPGDLRETQYF,TGTGCCAGCAGTCCAGGGGATTTAAGGGAGACCCAGTACTTC
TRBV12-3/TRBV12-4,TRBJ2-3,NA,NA,CASSWSGTQYF,TGTGCCAGCAGCTGGAGTGGTACGCAGTATTTT
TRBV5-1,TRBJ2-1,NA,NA,CASSLDRVSRYNEQFF,TGCGCCAGCAGCTTGGACCGGGTCTCTAGGTACAATGAGCAGTTCTTC
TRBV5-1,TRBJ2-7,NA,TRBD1,CASSQGQVYEQYF,TGCGCCAGCAGCCAAGGACAGGTTTACGAGCAGTACTTC
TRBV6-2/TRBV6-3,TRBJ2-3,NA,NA,CASTNPPPRGRGTDTQYF,TGTGCCAGCACCAACCCCCCTCCCCGGGGGAGAGGGACAGATACGCAGTATTTT
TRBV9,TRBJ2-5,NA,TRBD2,CASSLSPNLLAGEGETQYF,TGTGCCAGCAGCCTTAGTCCCAACCTGCTAGCGGGAGAGGGGGAGACCCAGTACTTC
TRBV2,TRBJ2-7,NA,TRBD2,CASSEGLTSGRTYEQYF,TGTGCCAGCAGTGAAGGTTTGACTAGCGGTCGGACCTACGAGCAGTACTTC
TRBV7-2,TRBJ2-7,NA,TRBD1,CASSLRGQGAYEQYF,TGTGCCAGCAGCTTACGAGGACAGGGGGCCTACGAGCAGTACTTC
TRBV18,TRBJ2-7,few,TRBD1,CASSALGQGGSYEQYF,TGTGCCAGCTCAGCACTCGGACAGGGAGGATCCTACGAGCAGTACTTC
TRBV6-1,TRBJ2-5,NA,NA,CASSGGMYQETQYF,TGTGCCAGCAGTGGGGGAATGTACCAAGAGACCCAGTACTTC
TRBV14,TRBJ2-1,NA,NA,CASSKGESSYNEQFF,TGTGCCAGCAGTAAGGGGGAGAGCTCCTACAATGAGCAGTTCTTC
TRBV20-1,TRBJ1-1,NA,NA,CSAREVSEGAFF,TGCAGTGCTAGAGAGGTCTCCGAAGGAGCTTTCTTT
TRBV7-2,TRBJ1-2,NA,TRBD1,CASSFDRGGYGYTF,TGTGCCAGCAGCTTCGACAGGGGGGGCTATGGCTACACCTTC
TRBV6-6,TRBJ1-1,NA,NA,CASTDSAFEAFF,TGTGCCAGCACAGATTCGGCATTTGAAGCTTTCTTT
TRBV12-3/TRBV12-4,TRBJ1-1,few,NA,CASSRFGHTEAFF,TGTGCCAGCAGTCGCTTCGGACACACTGAAGCTTTCTTT
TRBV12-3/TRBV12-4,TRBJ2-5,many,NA,CASSANRGGGETQYF,TGTGCCAGCAGTGCAAATCGGGGTGGCGGAGAGACCCAGTACTTC
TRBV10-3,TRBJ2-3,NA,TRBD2,CAISESRHGLAGADTQYF,TGTGCCATCAGTGAGTCGCGACACGGCCTAGCGGGAGCAGATACGCAGTATTTT
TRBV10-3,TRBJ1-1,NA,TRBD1,CAIRLDRDTEAFF,TGTGCCATCCGCCTGGACAGGGACACTGAAGCTTTCTTT
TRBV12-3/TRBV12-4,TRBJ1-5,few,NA,CASNSSPTLGDYQPQHF,TGTGCCAGTAACTCATCCCCAACATTAGGGGATTATCAGCCCCAGCATTTT
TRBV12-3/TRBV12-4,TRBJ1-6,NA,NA,CASTIQEGPLHF,TGTGCCAGCACCATACAAGAGGGACCCCTCCACTTT
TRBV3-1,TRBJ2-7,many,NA,CASSQGAEQYF,TGTGCCAGCAGCCAAGGGGCCGAGCAGTACTTC
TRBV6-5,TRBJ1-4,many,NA,CASSYSIRRTTTKKLRFF,TGTGCCAGCAGTTACTCGATCAGACGGACGACGACCAAAAAACTTCGGTTTTTT
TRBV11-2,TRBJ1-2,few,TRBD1,CASSRGTLGQGANYGYTF,TGTGCCAGCAGCCGAGGAACCCTGGGACAGGGGGCTAACTATGGCTACACCTTC
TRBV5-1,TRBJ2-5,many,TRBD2,CASSLLAGGPKTQYF,TGCGCCAGCAGCTTGCTAGCGGGGGGGCCGAAGACCCAGTACTTC
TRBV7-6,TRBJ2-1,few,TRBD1,CASSSLTGQGGYNEQFF,TGTGCCAGCAGCTCCCTGACAGGACAGGGCGGGTACAATGAGCAGTTCTTC
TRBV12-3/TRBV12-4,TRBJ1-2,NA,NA,CASSFLVSGYTF,TGTGCCAGCAGTTTTCTCGTCTCTGGCTACACCTTC
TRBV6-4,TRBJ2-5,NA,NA,CASIMTGVGREFYF,TGTGCCAGCATTATGACAGGGGTAGGGAGGGAGTTCTACTTC
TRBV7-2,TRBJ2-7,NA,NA,CASSPGRGDEQYF,TGTGCCAGTTCTCCCGGGAGAGGCGACGAGCAGTACTTC
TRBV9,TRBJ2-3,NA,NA,CASSVTETRASTQYF,TGTGCCAGCAGCGTAACGGAGACCCGTGCCTCTACGCAGTATTTT
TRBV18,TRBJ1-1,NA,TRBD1,CASSILGQGDTEAFF,TGTGCCAGCTCAATTTTAGGACAGGGTGATACTGAAGCTTTCTTT
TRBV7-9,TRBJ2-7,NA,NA,CASSPSFTTSGNEQYF,TGTGCCAGCAGCCCATCCTTCACTACGTCGGGGAACGAGCAGTACTTC
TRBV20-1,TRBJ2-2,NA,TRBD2,CSGLAGGLNTGELFF,TGCAGCGGACTAGCGGGGGGCCTGAACACCGGGGAGCTGTTTTTT
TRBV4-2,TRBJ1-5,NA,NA,CASSQVGRHSNQPQHF,TGTGCCAGCAGCCAAGTAGGCAGGCATAGCAATCAGCCCCAGCATTTT
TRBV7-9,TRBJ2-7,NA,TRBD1,CASQTGGTYEQYF,TGTGCCAGCCAGACAGGGGGCACCTACGAGCAGTACTTC
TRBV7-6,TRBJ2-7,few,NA,CASSSNPLPAYEQYF,TGTGCCAGCAGCTCTAATCCATTGCCGGCCTACGAGCAGTACTTC
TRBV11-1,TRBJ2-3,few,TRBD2,CASSLRTSLIPDTQYF,TGTGCCAGCAGCTTACGGACTAGCCTGATCCCAGATACGCAGTATTTT
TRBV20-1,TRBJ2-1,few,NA,CSAREGTGVLNEQFF,TGCAGTGCTAGAGAAGGGACGGGGGTCCTGAATGAGCAGTTCTTC
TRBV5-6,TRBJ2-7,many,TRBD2,CASSLGGLAVYEQYF,TGTGCCAGCAGCTTGGGTGGGCTAGCGGTCTACGAGCAGTACTTC
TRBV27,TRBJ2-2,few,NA,CASSYLPGLLNTGELFF,TGTGCCAGCAGTTACCTCCCCGGGTTGCTAAACACCGGGGAGCTGTTTTTT
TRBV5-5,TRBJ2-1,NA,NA,CASSTTAHLWFF,TGTGCCAGCAGCACGACTGCACACCTTTGGTTCTTC
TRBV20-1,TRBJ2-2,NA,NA,CSARDSPYTGELFF,TGCAGTGCTAGGGACAGTCCCTACACCGGGGAGCTGTTTTTT
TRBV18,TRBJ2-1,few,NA,CASSPKSGTSAGEQFF,TGTGCCAGCTCACCCAAATCTGGAACCTCCGCGGGTGAGCAGTTCTTC
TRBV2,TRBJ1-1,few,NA,CASSEWSANTEAFF,TGTGCCAGCAGTGAATGGTCAGCTAACACTGAAGCTTTCTTT
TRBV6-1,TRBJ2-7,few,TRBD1,CATWTGETYEQYF,TGTGCCACCTGGACAGGGGAAACCTACGAGCAGTACTTC
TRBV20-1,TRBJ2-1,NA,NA,CSALQLGLDVDNEQFF,TGCAGTGCTCTACAACTAGGGCTTGACGTGGACAATGAGCAGTTCTTC
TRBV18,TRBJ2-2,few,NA,CASSTHKRGELFF,TGTGCCAGCTCCACCCACAAGAGGGGGGAGCTGTTTTTT
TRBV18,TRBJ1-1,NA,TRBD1,CASSRGTEMNTEAFF,TGTGCCAGCTCACGCGGGACAGAGATGAACACTGAAGCTTTCTTT
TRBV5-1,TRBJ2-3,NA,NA,CASSAAAGSDTQYF,TGCGCCAGCAGCGCGGCGGCGGGGTCAGATACGCAGTATTTT